These 14 T cell receptor beta chains came from one sample sequenced in a study of PD-1 blockade in classical Hodgkin lymphoma. In every patient, relapse followed autologous stem cell transplantation, while exposure to brentuximab vedotin differed. Some clones are missing from TCRdb's copy, which holds only in-frame ones; the method was immunoSEQ multiplex PCR. The data show 35,000 to 45,000 clones, with around 88% seen just once and 6.5% to 9.5% held by the top ten. The sequencing here drew on peripheral blood mononuclear cells (PBMCs), taken before the second cycle of nivolumab. All receptors derive from a human donor with classical Hodgkin lymphoma.

This sequence joins TRBV6-1 and TRBJ2-7; D uncertain. The CDR3 runs to 12 residues. Germline CDR1 is MNHNS and CDR2 is SASEGT. V was shortened by 6 bases and J by 2 bases, with 8 bases between the two germline ends. The CDR3 sequence: CASRAAAYEQYF. The CDR3 DNA reads as TGTGCCAGCAGGGCCGCAGCCTACGAGCAGTACTTC.

V and J are TRBV27 and TRBJ2-7, with TRBD2 matching 7 bases. J was trimmed by 0 bases and V by 2 bases; bases with no gene match: 4. Germline loops: CDR1 MNHEY, CDR2 SMNVEV (reference sequence). The CDR3 has 15 residues. The DNA for the CDR3 is TGTGCCAGCAGTTTAGTGGCTAGCGGCTCCTACGAGCAGTACTTC. Its translation is CASSLVASGSYEQYF.

The table lists this clone with a count of one. The V and J genes are TRBV5-1 and TRBJ1-3; the D is unclear. The CDR3 has 18 residues. V shed 0 bases and J shed 0 bases, with 16 bases lying between them. Germline V gives CDR1 SGHRS, CDR2 YFSETQ. The CDR3 region has the DNA TGCGCCAGCAGCTTGGGTTTTAATGACATGATCTCTGGAAACACCATATATTTT. Translated: CASSLGFNDMISGNTIYF.

V gene TRBV5-3 combines with J gene TRBJ2-7; perhaps TRBD1 as D (5 bases). TRBV5-3 falls under the ORF class, with uncertain function. Trimming shortened V by 2 bases and J by 0 bases, and 6 bases separated the two germline ends. This CDR3 is 13 amino acids long. Written as DNA, the CDR3 is TGTGCCAGAAGCTTCGACAGCTCCTACGAGCAGTACTTC. Its protein is CARSFDSSYEQYF.

The chain employs TRBV27 and TRBJ2-7, with TRBD1 identical over 8 bases. The CDR3 spans 13 residues. After removal of 5 bases from V and 2 bases from J, the junction contained 2 bases not matched to a gene. CDR1 is MNHEY, CDR2 SMNVEV, per germline (reference sequence). CDR3 protein: CASSDRGPYEQYF. Written as DNA, the CDR3 is TGTGCCAGCAGTGACAGGGGACCCTACGAGCAGTACTTC.

V gene TRBV18 combines with J gene TRBJ1-5; D is unclear. V was clipped by 6 bases and J by 6 bases, with 12 bases between them. The CDR3 has 13 residues. CDR1 is KGHSH and CDR2 is LQKENI in the germline V gene. CDR3: CASSLEIGQPQHF. The CDR3 nucleotides are TGTGCCAGCTCCCTTGAGATCGGTCAGCCCCAGCATTTT.

This chain joins TRBV5-4 and TRBJ2-5; a weak D match, TRBD1 (6 bases). The CDR3 runs 14 residues. The ends were cut back, 0 bases at V and 1 base at J, with 7 bases in the middle. Germline V CDR1 and CDR2: SGHNT, YYREEE (reference sequence). This chain's CDR3 is CASSLVRGQETQYF. CDR3 in DNA: TGTGCCAGCAGCTTGGTCAGGGGCCAAGAGACCCAGTACTTC.

The chain joins TRBV11-3 to TRBJ1-1, with a weak D call TRBD1 (5 bases). CDR3 length: 16 residues. CDR1 is SGHNT, CDR2 YENEEA, per germline. Trimming took 2 bases from V and 1 from J, leaving 14 bases between them. For the CDR3, the DNA is TGTGCCAGCAGCTTAAGTAGGGGCTTGACGAACACTGAAGCTTTCTTT. Its protein is CASSLSRGLTNTEAFF.

The V and J genes are TRBV27 and TRBJ2-1; D is possibly TRBD2 (5 bases). V was trimmed by 4 bases and J by 3 bases, leaving 13 bases between them. There are 15 residues in the CDR3. Germline-derived CDR1 and CDR2 are MNHEY and SMNVEV (reference sequence). In nucleotides, the CDR3 is TGTGCCAGCAGTTCTAGCCTTCTGGGCTACAATGAGCAGTTCTTC. Translation: CASSSSLLGYNEQFF.

The CDR3 nucleotides are TGTGCCAGCAGCTTTCTAGCGGGGCCTTACAATGAGCAGTTCTTC. Encoded protein: CASSFLAGPYNEQFF. This chain connects TRBV7-6 to TRBJ2-1, with 9 bases fitting TRBD2. The CDR3 consists of 15 residues. The germline V gene has CDR1 SGHVS and CDR2 FNYEAQ. V shed 3 bases and J 4 bases; nucleotides not matched to a gene: 4. Combining the CDR3 with reference TRBV7-6 and TRBJ2-1 gives the whole variable domain GAGVSQSPRYKVTKRGQDVALRCDPISGHVSLYWYRQALGQGPEFLTYFNYEAQQDKSGLPNDRFSAERPEGSISTLTIQRTEQRDSAMYRCASSFLAGPYNEQFFGPGTRLTVL.

The rearrangement uses TRBV9 and TRBJ2-1, with 10 bases fitting TRBD2. This CDR3 is 16 amino acids long. Germline CDR1 reads SGDLS; CDR2 reads YYNGEE. V lost 3 bases to trimming and J lost 7 bases; unmatched junction nucleotides: 10. CDR3 in DNA: TGTGCCAGCAGCGCCAGAGGGACTAGCGCTAGTAATGAGCAGTTCTTC. Amino acids: CASSARGTSASNEQFF.

This chain uses TRBV6-6 with TRBJ2-6; D call uncertain. V gave up 1 base and J gave up 2 bases, with 3 bases separating them. The CDR3 is made up of 14 amino acids. The germline V gene encodes CDR1 MNHNY and CDR2 SVGAGI (reference sequence). CDR3 residues: CASSYLAGANVLTF. The CDR3 bases are TGTGCCAGCAGTTACTTAGCTGGGGCCAACGTCCTGACTTTC.

The chain employs TRBV6-5 and TRBJ1-3; D is ambiguous. Germline CDR1 reads MNHEY; CDR2 reads SVGAGI. The CDR3 runs 15 residues. V lost 0 bases, J lost 0 bases, and 6 bases lay in between. The CDR3 coding sequence is TGTGCCAGCAGTTACTCCACCGGCTCTGGAAACACCATATATTTT. Translating it yields CASSYSTGSGNTIYF.

The CDR3 region has the DNA TGTGCCAGCAGCCAAGATCTTTTGGGACAAACCTATGGCTACACCTTC. This translates into CASSQDLLGQTYGYTF. The V and J genes are TRBV4-2 and TRBJ1-2; TRBD1 is a possible D gene (6 bases). Per germline, CDR1 LGHNA and CDR2 YNFKEQ. The CDR3 is 16 amino acids. The V end was cut by 0 bases, the J end by 4 bases, with 15 bases between.